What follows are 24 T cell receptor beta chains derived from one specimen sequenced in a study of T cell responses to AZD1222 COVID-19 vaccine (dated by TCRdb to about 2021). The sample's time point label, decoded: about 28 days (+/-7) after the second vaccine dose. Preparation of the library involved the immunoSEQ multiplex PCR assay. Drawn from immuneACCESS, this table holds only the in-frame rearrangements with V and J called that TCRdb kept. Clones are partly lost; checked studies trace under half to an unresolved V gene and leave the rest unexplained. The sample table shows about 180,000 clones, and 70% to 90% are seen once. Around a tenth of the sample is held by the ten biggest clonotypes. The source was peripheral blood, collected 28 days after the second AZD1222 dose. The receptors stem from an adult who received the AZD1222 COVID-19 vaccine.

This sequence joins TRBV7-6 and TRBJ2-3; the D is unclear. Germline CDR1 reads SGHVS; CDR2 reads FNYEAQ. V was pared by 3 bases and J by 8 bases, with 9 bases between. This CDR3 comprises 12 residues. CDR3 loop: CASSLPQSTQYF. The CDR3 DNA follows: TGTGCCAGCAGCTTGCCCCAATCTACGCAGTATTTT.

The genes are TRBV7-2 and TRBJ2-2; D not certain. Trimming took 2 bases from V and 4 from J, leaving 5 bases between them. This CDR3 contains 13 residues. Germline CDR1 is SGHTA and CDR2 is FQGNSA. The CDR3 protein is CASSLSVTGELFF. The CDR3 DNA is TGTGCCAGCAGCTTATCCGTCACCGGGGAGCTGTTTTTT.

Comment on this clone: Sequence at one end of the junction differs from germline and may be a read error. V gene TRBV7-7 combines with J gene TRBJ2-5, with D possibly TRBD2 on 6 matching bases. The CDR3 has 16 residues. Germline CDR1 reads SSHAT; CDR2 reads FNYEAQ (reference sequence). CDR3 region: CASSSGSLNGQETQYF. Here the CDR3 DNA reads TGTGCTAGCAGCTCCGGGAGTCTAAACGGCCAAGAGACCCAGTACTTC.

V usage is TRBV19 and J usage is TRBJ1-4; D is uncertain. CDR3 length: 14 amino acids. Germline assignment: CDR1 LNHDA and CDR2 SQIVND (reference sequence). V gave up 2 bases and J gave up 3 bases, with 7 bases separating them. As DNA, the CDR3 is TGTGCCAGTAGTATAAGTTCTTCTAATGAAAAACTGTTTTTT. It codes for CASSISSSNEKLFF.

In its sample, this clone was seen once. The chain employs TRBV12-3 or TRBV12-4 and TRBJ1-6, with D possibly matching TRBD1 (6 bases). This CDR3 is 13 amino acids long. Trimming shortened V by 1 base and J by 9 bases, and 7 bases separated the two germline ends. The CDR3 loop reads CASSLEQGSPLHF. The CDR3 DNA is TGTGCCAGCAGTTTAGAACAGGGTTCACCCCTCCACTTT.

CDR3 in DNA: TGTGCCAGCAGCTATGGGGACGCGAGCTCCTATAATTCACCCCTCCACTTT. Protein sequence: CASSYGDASSYNSPLHF. J is TRBJ1-6 and V is TRBV5-6; TRBD1 might be the D (5 bases). V dropped 3 bases and J dropped 0 bases, with 13 bases sitting between them. The CDR3 is 17 residues long. In germline, CDR1 is SGHDT, CDR2 YYEEEE.

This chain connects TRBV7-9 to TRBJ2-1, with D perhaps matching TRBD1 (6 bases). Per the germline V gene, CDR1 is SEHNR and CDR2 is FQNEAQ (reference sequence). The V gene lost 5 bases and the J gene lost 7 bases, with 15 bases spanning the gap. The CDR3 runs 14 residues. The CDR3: CASSPGDWGNEQFF. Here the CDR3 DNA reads TGTGCCAGCAGCCCAGGGGATTGGGGGAATGAGCAGTTCTTC.

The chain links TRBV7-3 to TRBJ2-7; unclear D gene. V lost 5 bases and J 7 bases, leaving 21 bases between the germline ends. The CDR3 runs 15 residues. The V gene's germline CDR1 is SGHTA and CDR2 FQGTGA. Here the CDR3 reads CASSGNPGPVGEQYF. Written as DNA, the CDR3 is TGTGCCAGCAGCGGGAACCCGGGCCCAGTGGGAGAGCAGTACTTC.

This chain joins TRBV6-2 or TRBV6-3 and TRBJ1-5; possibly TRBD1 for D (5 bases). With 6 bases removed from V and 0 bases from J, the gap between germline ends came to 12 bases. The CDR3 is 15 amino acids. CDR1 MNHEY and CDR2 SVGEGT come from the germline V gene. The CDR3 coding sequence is TGTGCCAGCAGCCGAGGGGCCTATAGCAATCAGCCCCAGCATTTT. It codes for CASSRGAYSNQPQHF.

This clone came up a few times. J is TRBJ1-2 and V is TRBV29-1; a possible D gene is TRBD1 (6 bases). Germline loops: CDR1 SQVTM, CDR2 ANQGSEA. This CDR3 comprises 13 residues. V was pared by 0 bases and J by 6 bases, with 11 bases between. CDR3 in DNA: TGCAGCGTTGAAGATTCAGGGGCCCATGGCTACACCTTC. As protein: CSVEDSGAHGYTF.

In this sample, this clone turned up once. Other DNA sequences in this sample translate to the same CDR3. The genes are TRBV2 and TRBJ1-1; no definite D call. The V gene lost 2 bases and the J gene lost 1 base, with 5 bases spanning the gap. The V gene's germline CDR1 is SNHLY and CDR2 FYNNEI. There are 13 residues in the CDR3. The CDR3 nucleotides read TGTGCCAGCAGTGAACGGCAGAACACTGAAGCTTTCTTT. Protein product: CASSERQNTEAFF.

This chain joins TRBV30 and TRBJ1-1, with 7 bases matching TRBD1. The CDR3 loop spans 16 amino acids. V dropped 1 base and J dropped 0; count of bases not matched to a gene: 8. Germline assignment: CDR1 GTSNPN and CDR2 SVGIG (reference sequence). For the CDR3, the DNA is TGTGCCTGGAGTGGATTGACAGGGCTTATGAACACTGAAGCTTTCTTT. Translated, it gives CAWSGLTGLMNTEAFF.

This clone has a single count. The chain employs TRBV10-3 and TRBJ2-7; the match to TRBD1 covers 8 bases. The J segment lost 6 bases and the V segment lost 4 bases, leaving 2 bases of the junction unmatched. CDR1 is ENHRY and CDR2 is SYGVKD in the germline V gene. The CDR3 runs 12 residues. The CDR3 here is CAISVDRVEQYF. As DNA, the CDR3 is TGTGCCATCAGTGTGGACAGGGTCGAGCAGTACTTC.

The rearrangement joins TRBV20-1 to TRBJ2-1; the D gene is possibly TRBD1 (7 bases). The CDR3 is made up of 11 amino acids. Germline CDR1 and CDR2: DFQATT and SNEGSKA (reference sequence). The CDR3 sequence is CSQGGYNEQFF. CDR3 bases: TGCAGCCAGGGGGGATACAATGAGCAGTTCTTC.

The CDR3 DNA sequence: TGTGCCAGCAGTATTCGGGACTCGAACACTGAAGCTTTCTTT. This sequence encodes CASSIRDSNTEAFF. The gene calls are TRBV6-5 and TRBJ1-1; a possible D gene is TRBD1 (5 bases). The CDR3 sequence is 14 residues long. Germline values: CDR1 MNHEY, CDR2 SVGAGI. Trimming removed 5 bases from V and 1 base from J, with 11 bases in between.

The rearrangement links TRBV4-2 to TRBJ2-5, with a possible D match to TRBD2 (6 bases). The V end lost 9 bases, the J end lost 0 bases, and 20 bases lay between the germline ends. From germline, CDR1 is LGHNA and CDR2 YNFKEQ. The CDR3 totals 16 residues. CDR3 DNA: TGTGCCAGGCTTTGGCCCCGGGCGGGGTACCAAGAGACCCAGTACTTC. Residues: CARLWPRAGYQETQYF.

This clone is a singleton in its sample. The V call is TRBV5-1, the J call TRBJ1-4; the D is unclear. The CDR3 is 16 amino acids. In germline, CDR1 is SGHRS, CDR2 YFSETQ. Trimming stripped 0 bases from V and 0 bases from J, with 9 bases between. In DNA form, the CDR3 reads TGCGCCAGCAGCTTGGGACCGAGGACAACTAATGAAAAACTGTTTTTT. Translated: CASSLGPRTTNEKLFF.

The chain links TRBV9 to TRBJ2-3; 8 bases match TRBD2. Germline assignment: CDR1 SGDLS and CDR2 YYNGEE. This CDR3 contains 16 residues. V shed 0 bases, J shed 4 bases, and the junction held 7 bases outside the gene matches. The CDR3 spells CASSVVRGGPPDTQYF. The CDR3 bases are TGTGCCAGCAGCGTAGTTCGGGGGGGCCCCCCAGATACGCAGTATTTT.

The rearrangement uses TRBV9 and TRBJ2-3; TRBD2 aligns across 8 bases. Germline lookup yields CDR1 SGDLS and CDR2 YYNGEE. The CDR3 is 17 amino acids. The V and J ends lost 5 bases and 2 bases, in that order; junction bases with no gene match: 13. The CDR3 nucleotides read TGTGCCAGCAGTCAGCGGGGGTCCTCGGTCTACACAGATACGCAGTATTTT. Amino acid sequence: CASSQRGSSVYTDTQYF.

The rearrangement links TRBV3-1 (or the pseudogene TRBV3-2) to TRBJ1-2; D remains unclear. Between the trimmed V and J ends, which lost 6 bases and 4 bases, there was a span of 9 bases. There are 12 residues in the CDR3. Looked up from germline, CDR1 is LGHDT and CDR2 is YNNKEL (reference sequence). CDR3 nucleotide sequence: TGTGCCAGCAGTAACCGGGTCTATGGCTACACCTTC. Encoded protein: CASSNRVYGYTF.

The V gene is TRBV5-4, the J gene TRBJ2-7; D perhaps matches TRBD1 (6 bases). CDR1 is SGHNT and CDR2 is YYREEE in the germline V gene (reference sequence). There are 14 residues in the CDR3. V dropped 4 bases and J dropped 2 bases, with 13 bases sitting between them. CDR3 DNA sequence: TGTGCCAGCAGCCCCGGGACAAACACCTACGAGCAGTACTTC. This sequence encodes CASSPGTNTYEQYF.

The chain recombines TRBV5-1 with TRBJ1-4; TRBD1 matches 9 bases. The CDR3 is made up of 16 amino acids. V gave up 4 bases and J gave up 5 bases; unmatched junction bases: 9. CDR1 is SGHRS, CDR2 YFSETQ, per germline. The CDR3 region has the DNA TGCGCCAGCAGCCCTTATACGACAGGGGGGAATGAAAAACTGTTTTTT. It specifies CASSPYTTGGNEKLFF. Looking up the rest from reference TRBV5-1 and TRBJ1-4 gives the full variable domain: KAGVTQTPRYLIKTRGQQVTLSCSPISGHRSVSWYQQTPGQGLQFLFEYFSETQRNKGNFPGRFSGRQFSNSRSEMNVSTLELGDSALYLCASSPYTTGGNEKLFFGSGTQLSVL.

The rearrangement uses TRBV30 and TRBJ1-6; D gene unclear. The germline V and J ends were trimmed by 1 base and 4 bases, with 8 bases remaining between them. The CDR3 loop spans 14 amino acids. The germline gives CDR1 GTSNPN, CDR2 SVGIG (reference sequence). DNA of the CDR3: TGTGCCTGGAGTGGGCAGAGATATAATTCACCCCTCCACTTT. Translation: CAWSGQRYNSPLHF.

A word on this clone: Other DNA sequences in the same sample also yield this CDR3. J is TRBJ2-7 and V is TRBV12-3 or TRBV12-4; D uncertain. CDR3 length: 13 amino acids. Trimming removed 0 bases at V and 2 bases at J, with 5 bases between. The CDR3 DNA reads TGTGCCAGCAGTTTAGCAGGGACCTACGAGCAGTACTTC. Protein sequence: CASSLAGTYEQYF.